These 9 T cell receptor beta chains share one sample of origin, sequenced in a study of blood T cells in healthy people across ages. Next came a second PCR, run for about 7 to 12 cycles, which used a sample-barcoded 5' primer along with a J-beta primer mix. TCRdb redid the calling of the 5' RACE reads with MiXCR, one entry per CDR3 protein. The repertoire includes 780,000 or so distinct CDR3 sequences, about 61% of them detected once, and around a quarter sits in the top ten. The sequenced material came from blood. The receptors were sampled from a man in his forties in good health.

The table lists this clonotype with a few counts. V is TRBV2 and J is TRBJ2-3; D is ambiguous. Trimming pared 4 bases from V and 0 bases from J, leaving 11 bases between. Germline CDR1 is SNHLY and CDR2 is FYNNEI. The CDR3 is 15 residues long. DNA for the CDR3: TGTGCCAGCAGTGTAGGAGTGATTAGCACAGATACGCAGTATTTT. Translating gives CASSVGVISTDTQYF.

V is TRBV7-9 and J is TRBJ2-5; D gene uncertain. Germline assignment: CDR1 SEHNR and CDR2 FQNEAQ (reference sequence). The CDR3 has 14 residues. V lost 1 base to trimming and J lost 7 bases, with 13 bases between them. CDR3 in amino acids: CASSLDRARWTQYF. Here the CDR3 DNA reads TGTGCCAGCAGCTTAGACCGGGCGAGGTGGACCCAGTACTTC.

CDR3 nucleotides: TGTGCCAGCTCACCCGGAGCCCAGGGGGGATACGAGCAGTACTTC. Its translation is CASSPGAQGGYEQYF. The chain is built from TRBV18 and TRBJ2-7, with TRBD1 as a possible D gene (7 bases). CDR1 and CDR2 from the germline V gene are KGHSH and LQKENI. This CDR3 region has 15 residues. V was cut by 3 bases and J by 4 bases, with 16 bases left in between.

This chain uses TRBV27 with TRBJ2-1; tentatively, D is TRBD1 (6 bases). The CDR3 sequence is 16 residues long. Germline-derived CDR1 and CDR2 are MNHEY and SMNVEV (reference sequence). Trimming left V 3 bases short and J 6 bases short, with 18 bases between. The CDR3, as DNA: TGTGCCAGCAGTTTCAGGGGTCGAGGAGAGTTCAATGAGCAGTTCTTC. Translated: CASSFRGRGEFNEQFF.

This clonotype has a handful of counts. Written as DNA, the CDR3 is TGCAGCGTTGAGTGGGGGTCAGGGGGCGATGGCTACACCTTC. It is translated as CSVEWGSGGDGYTF. The gene calls are TRBV29-1 and TRBJ1-2; 8 bases are shared with TRBD1. Germline V CDR1 and CDR2: SQVTM, ANQGSEA. The CDR3 totals 14 residues. V lost 3 bases to trimming and J lost 6 bases; unmatched junction nucleotides: 9. The full variable domain, with the rest looked up from reference TRBV29-1 and TRBJ1-2, is SAVISQKPSRDICQRGTSLTIQCQVDSQVTMMFWYRQQPGQSLTLIATANQGSEATYESGFVIDKFPISRPNLTFSTLTVSNMSPEDSSIYLCSVEWGSGGDGYTFGSGTRLTVV.

The genes are TRBV7-8 and TRBJ2-5; no definite D call. There are 19 residues in the CDR3. From germline, CDR1 is SGHVS and CDR2 FQNEAQ. Deletions cut 6 bases from V and 4 bases from J, with 30 bases between. In DNA form, the CDR3 reads TGTGCCAGCAGTTCGGTCTCGGTCGGGTACAAGTCGGCCCGAGAGACCCAGTACTTC. Translation: CASSSVSVGYKSARETQYF.

The chain links TRBV7-3 to TRBJ1-1, with 10 bases aligning to TRBD1. Germline loops: CDR1 SGHTA, CDR2 FQGTGA. The CDR3 covers 14 residues. Unmatched junction bases numbered 5, after V lost 5 bases and J lost 5 bases. CDR3 region: CASSPDRGLTEAFF. The CDR3 DNA reads TGTGCCAGCAGCCCAGACAGGGGGCTGACTGAAGCTTTCTTT. Full variable domain (remainder filled in from reference TRBV7-3 and TRBJ1-1): GAGVSQTPSNKVTEKGKYVELRCDPISGHTALYWYRQSLGQGPEFLIYFQGTGAADDSGLPNDRFFAVRPEGSVSTLKIQRTERGDSAVYLCASSPDRGLTEAFFGQGTRLTVV.

The sample holds many counts of this clonotype. The V gene is TRBV2, the J gene TRBJ1-2; 9 bases align to TRBD1. The CDR3 has 13 amino acids. The germline V gene encodes CDR1 SNHLY and CDR2 FYNNEI. V lost 6 bases, J lost 7 bases, and 6 bases stayed unmatched. The CDR3 DNA sequence: TGTGCCAGCAGCGCCGGGACAGGGCGTGGCTACACCTTC. Encoded protein: CASSAGTGRGYTF. The complete variable domain, with remaining parts taken from reference TRBV2 and TRBJ1-2, reads EPEVTQTPSHQVTQMGQEVILRCVPISNHLYFYWYRQILGQKVEFLVSFYNNEISEKSEIFDDQFSVERPDGSNFTLKIRSTKLEDSAMYFCASSAGTGRGYTFGSGTRLTVV.

A single count supports this clonotype. One end of the junction varies from germline; a read error may be responsible. The CDR3 region is CAIGDGGRRSSYEQYF. For the CDR3, the DNA is TGTGCCATCGGTGACGGGGGACGGAGAAGCTCCTACGAGCAGTACTTC. V usage is TRBV10-3 and J usage is TRBJ2-7; TRBD2 might be the D (6 bases). The CDR3 spans 16 residues. Germline CDR1 is ENHRY and CDR2 is SYGVKD.